The 25 T cell receptor beta chains given below trace back to one sample, sequenced in a study of tumor and adjacent non-tumor tissue in lung cancer. RNA was extracted from bulk tissue without any cell sorting. This non-tumor lung sample came from over 3 cm beyond the tumor edge. TCRbeta libraries were built with three rounds of nested PCR, modified from ARM-PCR. MiXCR, applied by TCRdb to the multiplex PCR reads, yields one record per CDR3 protein. The sample carries more than 85,000 distinct CDR3 sequences, approximately 60% recorded once. The sequenced sample consisted of distant non-tumor lung tissue. These receptors came from a man aged 25-45 years with non-small cell lung cancer.

This sequence joins TRBV11-3 and TRBJ2-7, with a possible D match to TRBD2 (5 bases). Per the germline V gene, CDR1 is SGHNT and CDR2 is YENEEA. The CDR3 is 16 residues long. Deletions cut 6 bases from V and 2 bases from J, with 20 bases between. CDR3 sequence reads: CASRSSLGSWTYEQYF. CDR3 nucleotides: TGTGCCAGCAGATCGTCCTTGGGGAGTTGGACCTACGAGCAGTACTTC.

The chain couples TRBV20-1 to TRBJ2-3; 9 bases line up with TRBD2. CDR3 length equals 14 residues. The V and J ends lost 7 bases and 2 bases, in that order; junction bases with no gene match: 7. Per the germline V gene, CDR1 is DFQATT and CDR2 is SNEGSKA (reference sequence). CDR3: CSVLVAGATDTQYF. CDR3 sequence (DNA): TGCAGTGTGCTGGTAGCGGGGGCCACAGATACGCAGTATTTT.

At least ten counts were recorded for this clonotype. V usage is TRBV4-2 and J usage is TRBJ2-1; no reliable D call. The CDR3 is 14 residues long. V was pared by 1 base and J by 1 base, with 5 bases between. Germline CDR1 is LGHNA and CDR2 is YNFKEQ. The CDR3 loop is CASSQGVSYNEQFF. CDR3 nucleotides: TGTGCCAGCAGCCAAGGAGTTTCCTACAATGAGCAGTTCTTC.

Only a few counts were recorded for this clonotype. The chain links TRBV11-2 to TRBJ1-1, with D possibly being TRBD1 (6 bases). This CDR3 contains 14 residues. V was clipped by 9 bases and J by 11 bases, with 25 bases between them. CDR1 and CDR2 (germline): SGHAT, FQNNGV. In DNA form, the CDR3 reads TGTGCCAGTAGTCTATGGACAGACCTCGGGGCCGCTTTCTTT. This translates into CASSLWTDLGAAFF.

This clonotype was detected only once. This CDR3 is CASSSGHGNTEAFF. In nucleotides, the CDR3 is TGTGCCAGCAGCTCGGGACATGGGAACACTGAAGCTTTCTTT. The V and J genes are TRBV6-5 and TRBJ1-1, with TRBD1 as a possible D gene (6 bases). The CDR3 contains 14 residues. Trimming shortened V by 6 bases and J by 1 base, and 12 bases separated the two germline ends. Per the germline V gene, CDR1 is MNHEY and CDR2 is SVGAGI.

In DNA, the CDR3 is TGTGCCAGCAGAATGACTGGCCGCACGCAGTATTTT. This codes for CASRMTGRTQYF. This chain connects TRBV12-3 or TRBV12-4 to TRBJ2-3; D unresolved. This CDR3 region has 12 residues. Trimming removed 6 bases at V and 9 bases at J, with 13 bases between.

Many counts were recorded for this clonotype. The rearrangement links TRBV20-1 to TRBJ2-7, with D possibly TRBD2 on 5 matching bases. V was pared by 3 bases and J by 6 bases, with 12 bases between. The CDR3 extends over 12 amino acids. Per germline, CDR1 DFQATT and CDR2 SNEGSKA (reference sequence). The CDR3 nucleotides are TGCAGTGCTAGCCCGCTGAGGGCCGAGCAGTACTTC. Its translation is CSASPLRAEQYF.

The chain links TRBV6-8 to TRBJ2-7; D ambiguous. The CDR3 is 11 amino acids. The germline V gene has CDR1 MNHGY and CDR2 SAAAGT. With 8 bases removed from V and 6 bases from J, the gap between germline ends came to 11 bases. The CDR3 DNA reads TGTGCCAGCGATGGGATGCGCGAGCAGTACTTC. Translated, it gives CASDGMREQYF.

A single count supports this clonotype. The junction departs from germline at one end; a sequencing error may be responsible. The CDR3 protein is CSVDVAVAILGSYIF. The CDR3 DNA is TGCAGCGTTGATGTGGCAGTGGCGATCCTGGGAAGCTACATCTTC. The chain uses TRBV29-1 and TRBJ1-2; no reliable D call. This CDR3 has 15 residues. Per the germline V gene, CDR1 is SQVTM and CDR2 is ANQGSEA.

This clonotype was recorded once. The chain is built from TRBV24-1 and TRBJ2-7; a weak D match, TRBD2 (6 bases). In germline, CDR1 is KGHDR, CDR2 SFDVKD. The ends were cut back, 4 bases at V and 1 base at J, with 16 bases in the middle. CDR3 size: 16 residues. CDR3 amino acids: CATSESGTSTSYEQYF. DNA for the CDR3: TGTGCCACCAGTGAGTCGGGGACTTCTACTTCCTACGAGCAGTACTTC.

Concerning this clonotype itself: The junction departs from germline at one end; a sequencing error may be responsible. The CDR3 region has the DNA TGCAGTGCTAGACTAGTGGGAGACACCGGGGGGCTGTTTTTT. Amino acid sequence: CSARLVGDTGGLFF. This chain connects TRBV20-1 to TRBJ2-2, with D possibly matching TRBD2 (6 bases). This CDR3 comprises 14 residues. Per germline, CDR1 DFQATT and CDR2 SNEGSKA (reference sequence).

On this clonotype itself: At one end the junction does not follow the germline gene, possibly because of a read error. The chain combines TRBV6-6 with TRBJ1-1; possible D gene TRBD1, 5 bases. The CDR3 contains 14 residues. Germline lookup yields CDR1 MNHNY and CDR2 SVGAGI (reference sequence). CDR3 protein: CASRESRGITEAFF. The CDR3 DNA follows: TGTGCCAGCAGAGAATCTAGGGGTATCACTGAAGCGTTCTTT.

Turning to this clonotype: Germline is not matched at one junction end, which may reflect a read error. The chain has TRBV5-4 and TRBJ2-2, with D perhaps assigned TRBD1 or TRBD2 (5 bases each). The CDR3 contains 14 residues. Germline V gene data show CDR1 as SGHNT and CDR2 as YYREEE (reference sequence). CDR3 nucleotide sequence: TGTGCCAGCAACTTGGATCAGGGAATCGGGGATCTGTTTTTT. Amino acid sequence: CASNLDQGIGDLFF.

For this clonotype: A much larger clonotype is one base distant, so this may be a read error. The chain employs TRBV5-5 and TRBJ2-7; D is ambiguous. The CDR3 sequence is 15 residues long. Germline assignment: CDR1 SGHKS and CDR2 YYEKEE (reference sequence). CDR3 region: CASSLGSYSSYEPYF. DNA of the CDR3: TGTGCCAGCAGCTTGGGCTCATACAGCTCCTACGAGCCGTACTTC.

This clonotype showed up many times. V gene TRBV29-1 combines with J gene TRBJ1-2; TRBD1 matches 10 bases. The CDR3 covers 14 residues. Trimming removed 3 bases from V and 4 bases from J; junction bases left unmatched: 5. Germline V lookup: CDR1 SQVTM, CDR2 ANQGSEA. The CDR3 sequence: CSVDGDRGGYGYTF. The CDR3 nucleotides read TGCAGCGTTGATGGGGACAGGGGAGGCTATGGCTACACCTTC.

As concerns this clonotype: One end of the junction does not line up with germline, which may come from a read error. The chain recombines TRBV6-1 with TRBJ2-3, with D maybe TRBD2 (6 bases). Germline loops: CDR1 MNHNS, CDR2 SASEGT. The CDR3 runs to 15 residues. CDR3 DNA sequence: TGTGCCAGCAGTGAAGCTGCGGGGAGCACAGATACACAGTATTTT. This codes for CASSEAAGSTDTQYF.

The rearrangement links TRBV12-3 or TRBV12-4 to TRBJ2-7, with D possibly matching TRBD2 (5 bases). Trimming took off 11 bases at V and 2 bases at J, with 16 bases between the two ends. This CDR3 spans 13 amino acids. In DNA form, the CDR3 reads TGTGCCGGCACCTTTTCCGGGGCCTACGAGCAGTACTTC. It yields the protein CAGTFSGAYEQYF.

This clonotype was counted a few times. CDR3 residues: CASSPLSRTYEQYF. The CDR3 region has the DNA TGTGCCAGCAGCCCCTTGAGCCGTACCTACGAGCAGTACTTC. V gene TRBV7-9 combines with J gene TRBJ2-7; no definite D call. This CDR3 has 14 amino acids. The V gene lost 5 bases and the J gene lost 2 bases, with 13 bases spanning the gap. From germline, CDR1 is SEHNR and CDR2 FQNEAQ (reference sequence). Drawing the rest from reference TRBV7-9 and TRBJ2-7, the complete variable domain is DTGVSQNPRHKITKRGQNVTFRCDPISEHNRLYWYRQTLGQGPEFLTYFQNEAQLEKSRLLSDRFSAERPKGSFSTLEIQRTEQGDSAMYLCASSPLSRTYEQYFGPGTRLTVT.

In the case of this clonotype: At one end, the junction sequence differs from germline, possibly due to a read error. V usage is TRBV4-1 and J usage is TRBJ2-7, with a possible D match to TRBD1 (5 bases). Germline-derived CDR1 and CDR2 are MGHRA and YSYEKL. The CDR3 totals 13 residues. CDR3 amino acids: CASSQSDSYAQYF. CDR3 nucleotides: TGCGCCAGCAGCCAATCCGACAGCTACGCGCAGTACTTT.

This clonotype was counted at least ten times. CDR3 coding DNA: TGTGCCAGCAGTGGAGGGACTAGCGGGGGGCGCGATACGCAGTATTTT. This translates into CASSGGTSGGRDTQYF. V is TRBV6-1 and J is TRBJ2-3; 15 bases line up with TRBD2. J gave up 6 bases and V 4 bases, and 5 bases lay outside the gene matches. The germline CDR1 and CDR2 sequences are MNHNS and SASEGT. This CDR3 has 16 amino acids.

As for this clonotype: One base away lies a much larger clone, so this may be a sequencing read error. CDR3 residues: CASSYSGRGDQPQDF. CDR3 DNA: TGTGCCAGCAGTTACTCGGGCAGGGGGGATCAGCCCCAGGATTTT. The gene calls are TRBV6-6 and TRBJ1-5; 7 nucleotides line up with TRBD1. CDR1 MNHNY and CDR2 SVGAGI come from the germline V gene (reference sequence). This CDR3 spans 15 amino acids.

The V gene is TRBV12-3 or TRBV12-4, the J gene TRBJ1-5; 9 bases agree with TRBD1. The V gene end was trimmed by 6 bases and the J gene end by 3 bases; junction bases not matched to a gene: 6. The CDR3 has 15 residues. CDR3 coding DNA: TGTGCCAGCAGGTGGACAGGGGACTACAATCAGCCCCAGCATTTT. As protein: CASRWTGDYNQPQHF.

A remark on this clonotype: A junction end diverges from the germline sequence, so it may reflect a read error. This chain uses TRBV5-1 with TRBJ2-7; possibly TRBD2 for D (5 bases). The germline gives CDR1 SGHRS, CDR2 YFSETQ. The CDR3 totals 14 residues. The CDR3 DNA reads as TGCACCAGCAGCTTAGTGGGAGCTTCCTACGAGCAGTACTTC. Residues: CTSSLVGASYEQYF.

In regard to this clonotype: A much bigger clone sits one base away, suggesting this may be a read error. V and J are TRBV5-1 and TRBJ2-6, with TRBD1 identical over 7 bases. From germline, CDR1 is SGHRS and CDR2 YFSETQ. This CDR3 contains 16 residues. Here the CDR3 reads CTSSLQGGAGANVLTF. Here the CDR3 DNA reads TGCACCAGCAGCTTGCAAGGGGGCGCTGGGGCCAACGTCCTGACTTTC.

This clonotype has just a few counts. The chain employs TRBV7-8 and TRBJ2-7; the D gene is possibly TRBD1 (6 bases). This CDR3 contains 15 residues. Trimming left V 5 bases short and J 7 bases short, with 21 bases between. The germline CDR1 and CDR2 sequences are SGHVS and FQNEAQ. The CDR3 spells CASSLILTGSREQYF. CDR3 DNA: TGTGCCAGCAGCCTCATATTAACAGGGTCGAGGGAGCAGTACTTC.